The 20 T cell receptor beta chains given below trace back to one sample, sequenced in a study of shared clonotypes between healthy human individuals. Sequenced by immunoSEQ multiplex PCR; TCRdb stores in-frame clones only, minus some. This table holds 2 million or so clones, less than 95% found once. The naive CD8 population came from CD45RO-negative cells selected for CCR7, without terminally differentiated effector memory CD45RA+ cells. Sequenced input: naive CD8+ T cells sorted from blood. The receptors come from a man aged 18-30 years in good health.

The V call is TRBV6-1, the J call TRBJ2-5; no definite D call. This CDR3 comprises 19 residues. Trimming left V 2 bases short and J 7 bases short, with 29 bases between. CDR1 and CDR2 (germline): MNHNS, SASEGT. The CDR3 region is CASSERVRGISNNGWTQYF. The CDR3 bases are TGTGCCAGCAGTGAAAGGGTGCGAGGCATTTCGAATAATGGGTGGACCCAGTACTTC.

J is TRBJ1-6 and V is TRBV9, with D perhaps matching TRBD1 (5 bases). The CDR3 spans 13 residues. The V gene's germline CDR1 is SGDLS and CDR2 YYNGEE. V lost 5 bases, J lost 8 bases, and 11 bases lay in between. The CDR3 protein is CASSDSVDSPLHF. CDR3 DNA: TGTGCCAGCAGTGACAGTGTCGATTCACCCCTCCACTTT.

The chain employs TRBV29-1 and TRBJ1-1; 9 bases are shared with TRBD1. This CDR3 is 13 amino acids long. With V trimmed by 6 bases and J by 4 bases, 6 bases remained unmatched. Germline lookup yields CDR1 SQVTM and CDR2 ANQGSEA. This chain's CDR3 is CSVAGTGITEAFF. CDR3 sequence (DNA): TGCAGCGTCGCCGGGACAGGGATCACTGAAGCTTTCTTT.

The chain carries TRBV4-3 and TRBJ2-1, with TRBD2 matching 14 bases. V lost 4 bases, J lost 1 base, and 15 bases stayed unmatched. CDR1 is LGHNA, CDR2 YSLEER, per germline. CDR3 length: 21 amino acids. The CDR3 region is CASSPNPGTSGSWVSYNEQFF. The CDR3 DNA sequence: TGCGCCAGCAGCCCAAACCCGGGGACTAGCGGGAGTTGGGTGTCCTACAATGAGCAGTTCTTC.

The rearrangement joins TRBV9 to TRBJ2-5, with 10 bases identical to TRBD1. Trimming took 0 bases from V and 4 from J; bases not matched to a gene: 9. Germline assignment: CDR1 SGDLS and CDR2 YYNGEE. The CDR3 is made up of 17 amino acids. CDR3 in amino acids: CASSVGTLDRGRETQYF. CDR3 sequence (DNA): TGTGCCAGCAGCGTAGGAACCCTCGACAGGGGGCGAGAGACCCAGTACTTC.

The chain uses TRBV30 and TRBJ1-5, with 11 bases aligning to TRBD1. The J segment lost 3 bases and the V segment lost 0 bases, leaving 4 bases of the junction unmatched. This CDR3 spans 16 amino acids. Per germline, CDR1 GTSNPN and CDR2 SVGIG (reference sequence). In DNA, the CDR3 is TGTGCCTGGAGTGTCGGGACAGGGGGGGACAATCAGCCCCAGCATTTT. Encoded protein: CAWSVGTGGDNQPQHF.

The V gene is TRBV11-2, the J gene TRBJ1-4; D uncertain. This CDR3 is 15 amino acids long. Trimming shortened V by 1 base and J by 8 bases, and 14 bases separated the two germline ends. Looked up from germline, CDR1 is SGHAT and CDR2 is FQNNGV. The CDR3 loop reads CASSLGTGFGEKLFF. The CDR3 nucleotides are TGTGCCAGCAGCTTAGGTACTGGATTTGGCGAAAAACTGTTTTTT. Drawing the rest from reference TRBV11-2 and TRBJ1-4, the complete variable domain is EAGVAQSPRYKIIEKRQSVAFWCNPISGHATLYWYQQILGQGPKLLIQFQNNGVVDDSQLPKDRFSAERLKGVDSTLKIQPAKLEDSAVYLCASSLGTGFGEKLFFGSGTQLSVL.

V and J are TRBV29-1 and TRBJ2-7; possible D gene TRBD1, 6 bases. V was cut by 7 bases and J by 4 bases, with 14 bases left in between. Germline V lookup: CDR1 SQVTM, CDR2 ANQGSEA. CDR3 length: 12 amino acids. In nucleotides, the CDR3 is TGCAGCGGACAGGCCGAGTCTTACGAGCAGTACTTC. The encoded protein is CSGQAESYEQYF.

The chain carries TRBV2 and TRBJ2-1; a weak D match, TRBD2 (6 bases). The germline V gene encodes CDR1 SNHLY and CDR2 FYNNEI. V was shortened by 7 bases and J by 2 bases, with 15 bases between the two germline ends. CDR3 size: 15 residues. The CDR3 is CASKGPGLTYNEQFF. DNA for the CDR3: TGTGCCAGCAAGGGACCGGGACTGACCTACAATGAGCAGTTCTTC.

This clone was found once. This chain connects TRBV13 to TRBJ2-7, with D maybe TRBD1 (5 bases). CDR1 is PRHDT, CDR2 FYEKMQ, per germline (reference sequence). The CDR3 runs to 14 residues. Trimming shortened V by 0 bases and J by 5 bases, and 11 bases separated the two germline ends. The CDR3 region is CASSLGQGDNEQYF. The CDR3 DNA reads TGTGCCAGCAGCTTAGGCCAGGGCGATAACGAGCAGTACTTC.

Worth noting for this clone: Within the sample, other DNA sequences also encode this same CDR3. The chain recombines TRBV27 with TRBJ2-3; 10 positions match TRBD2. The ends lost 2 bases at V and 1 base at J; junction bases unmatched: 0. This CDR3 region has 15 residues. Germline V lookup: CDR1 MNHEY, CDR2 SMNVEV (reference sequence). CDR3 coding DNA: TGTGCCAGCAGTTTACTAGCGGGGGGCACAGATACGCAGTATTTT. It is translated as CASSLLAGGTDTQYF.

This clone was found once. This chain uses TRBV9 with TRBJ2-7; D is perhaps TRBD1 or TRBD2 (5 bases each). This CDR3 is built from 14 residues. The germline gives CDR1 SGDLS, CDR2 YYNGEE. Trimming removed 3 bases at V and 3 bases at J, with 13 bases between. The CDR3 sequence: CASSADGTGYEQYF. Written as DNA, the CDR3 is TGTGCCAGCAGCGCCGACGGGACCGGCTACGAGCAGTACTTC.

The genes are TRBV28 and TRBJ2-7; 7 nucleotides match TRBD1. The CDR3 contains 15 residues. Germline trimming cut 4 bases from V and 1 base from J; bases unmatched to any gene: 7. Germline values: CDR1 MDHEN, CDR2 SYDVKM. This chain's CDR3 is CASSYRGPRSYEQYF. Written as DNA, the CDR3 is TGTGCCAGCAGTTACAGGGGTCCTAGATCCTACGAGCAGTACTTC.

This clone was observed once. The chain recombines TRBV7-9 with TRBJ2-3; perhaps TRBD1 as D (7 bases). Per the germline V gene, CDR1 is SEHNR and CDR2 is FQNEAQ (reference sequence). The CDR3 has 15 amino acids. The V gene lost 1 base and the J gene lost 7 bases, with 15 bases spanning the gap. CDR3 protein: CASSLGQGLRNTQYF. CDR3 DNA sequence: TGTGCCAGCAGCTTAGGACAGGGACTCAGGAATACGCAGTATTTT.

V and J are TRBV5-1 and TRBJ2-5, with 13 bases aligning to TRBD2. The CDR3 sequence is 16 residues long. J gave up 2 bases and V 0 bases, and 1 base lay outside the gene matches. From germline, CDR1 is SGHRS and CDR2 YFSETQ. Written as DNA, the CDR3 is TGCGCCAGCAGCTTGGCACTAGCGGGAGGGCAAGAGACCCAGTACTTC. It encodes CASSLALAGGQETQYF.

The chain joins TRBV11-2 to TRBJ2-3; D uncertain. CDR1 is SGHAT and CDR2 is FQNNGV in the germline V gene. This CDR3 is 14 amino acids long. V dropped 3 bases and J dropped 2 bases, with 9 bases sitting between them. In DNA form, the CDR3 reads TGTGCCAGCAGCTTCTCACCAACCACAGATACGCAGTATTTT. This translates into CASSFSPTTDTQYF.

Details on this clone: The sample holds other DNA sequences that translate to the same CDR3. CDR3 sequence reads: CASSLIGGRTEAFF. CDR3 nucleotide sequence: TGTGCCAGCAGTCTAATCGGGGGGAGGACTGAAGCTTTCTTT. The V call is TRBV27, the J call TRBJ1-1; the D gene is possibly TRBD1 (5 bases). Trimming pared 5 bases from V and 5 bases from J, leaving 15 bases between. This CDR3 comprises 14 residues. Germline loops: CDR1 MNHEY, CDR2 SMNVEV (reference sequence).

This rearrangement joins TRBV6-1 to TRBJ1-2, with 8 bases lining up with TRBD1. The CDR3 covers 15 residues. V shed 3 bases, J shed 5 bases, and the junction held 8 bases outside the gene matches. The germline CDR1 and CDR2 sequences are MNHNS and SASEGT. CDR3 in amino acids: CASSEPTTGAYGYTF. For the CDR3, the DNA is TGTGCCAGCAGTGAGCCGACGACAGGGGCTTATGGCTACACCTTC.

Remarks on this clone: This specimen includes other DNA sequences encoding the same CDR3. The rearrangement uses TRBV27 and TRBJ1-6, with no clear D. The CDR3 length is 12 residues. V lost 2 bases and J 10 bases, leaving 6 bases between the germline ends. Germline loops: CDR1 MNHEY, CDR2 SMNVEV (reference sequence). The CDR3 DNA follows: TGTGCCAGCAGTTTAGGCGGGTCACCCCTCCACTTT. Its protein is CASSLGGSPLHF.

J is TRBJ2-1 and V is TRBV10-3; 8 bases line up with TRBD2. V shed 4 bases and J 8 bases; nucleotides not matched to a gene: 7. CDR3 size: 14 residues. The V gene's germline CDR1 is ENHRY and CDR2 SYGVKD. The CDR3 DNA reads TGTGCCATCAGTGGGCCAGCGGGGGAGGATGAGCAGTTCTTC. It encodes CAISGPAGEDEQFF.